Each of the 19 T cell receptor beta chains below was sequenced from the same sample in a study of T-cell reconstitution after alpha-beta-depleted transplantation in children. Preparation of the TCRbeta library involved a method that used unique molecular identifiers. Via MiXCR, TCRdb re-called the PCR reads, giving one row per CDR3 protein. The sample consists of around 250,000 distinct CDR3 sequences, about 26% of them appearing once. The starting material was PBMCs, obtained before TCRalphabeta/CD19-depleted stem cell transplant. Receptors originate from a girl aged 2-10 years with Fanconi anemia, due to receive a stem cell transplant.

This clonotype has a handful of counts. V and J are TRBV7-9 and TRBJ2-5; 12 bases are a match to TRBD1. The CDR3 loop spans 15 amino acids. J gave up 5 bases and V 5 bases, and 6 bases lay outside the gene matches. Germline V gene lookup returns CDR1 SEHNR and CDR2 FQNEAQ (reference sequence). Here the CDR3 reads CASSHRDRGHETQYF. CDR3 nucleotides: TGTGCCAGCAGCCACCGGGACAGGGGGCACGAGACCCAGTACTTC.

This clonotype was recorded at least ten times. CDR3 in amino acids: CSVLKRGAGNEQFF. The CDR3 DNA reads TGCAGCGTCCTGAAGCGGGGCGCGGGCAATGAGCAGTTCTTC. The chain links TRBV20-1 to TRBJ2-1; TRBD2 aligns across 7 bases. The germline gives CDR1 DFQATT, CDR2 SNEGSKA (reference sequence). The CDR3 runs to 14 residues.

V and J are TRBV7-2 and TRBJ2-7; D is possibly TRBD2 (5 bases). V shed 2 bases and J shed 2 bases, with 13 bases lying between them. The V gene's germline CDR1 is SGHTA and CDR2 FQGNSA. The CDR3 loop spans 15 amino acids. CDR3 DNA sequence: TGTGCCAGCAGCTTACGGTCTAGCAAGACCTACGAGCAGTACTTC. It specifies CASSLRSSKTYEQYF.

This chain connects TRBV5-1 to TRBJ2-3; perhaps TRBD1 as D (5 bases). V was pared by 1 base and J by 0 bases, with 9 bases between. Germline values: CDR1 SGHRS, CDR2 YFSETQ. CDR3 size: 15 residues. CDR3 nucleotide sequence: TGCGCCAGCAGCTTGTGGTCAGGGAGCACAGATACGCAGTATTTT. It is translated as CASSLWSGSTDTQYF.

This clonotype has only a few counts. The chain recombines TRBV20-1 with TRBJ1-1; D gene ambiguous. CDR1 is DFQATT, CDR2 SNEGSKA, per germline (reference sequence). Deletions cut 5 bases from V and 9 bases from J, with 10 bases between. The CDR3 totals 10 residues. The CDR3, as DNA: TGCAGTGCTGGTCGGGGTAAAGCTTTCTTT. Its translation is CSAGRGKAFF.

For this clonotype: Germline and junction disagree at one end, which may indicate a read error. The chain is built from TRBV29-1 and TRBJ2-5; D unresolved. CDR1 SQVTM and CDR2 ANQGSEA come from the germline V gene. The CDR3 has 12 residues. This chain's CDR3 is CSVEWGGKTQYF. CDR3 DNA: TGCAGCGTTGAGTGGGGTGGCAAGACCCAGTACTTT.

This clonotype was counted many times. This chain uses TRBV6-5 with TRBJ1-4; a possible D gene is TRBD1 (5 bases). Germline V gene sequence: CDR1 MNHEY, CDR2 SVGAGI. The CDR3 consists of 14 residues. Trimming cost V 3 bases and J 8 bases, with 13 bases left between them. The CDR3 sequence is CASSYMGVREKLFF. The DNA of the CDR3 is TGTGCCAGCAGTTATATGGGGGTACGGGAAAAACTGTTTTTT.

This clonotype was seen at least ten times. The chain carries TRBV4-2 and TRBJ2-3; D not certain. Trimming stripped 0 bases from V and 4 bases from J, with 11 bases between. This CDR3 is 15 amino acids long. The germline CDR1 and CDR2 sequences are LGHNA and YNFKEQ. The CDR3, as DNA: TGTGCCAGCAGCCAAGAGTCTAGAACACCAGATACGCAGTATTTT. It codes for CASSQESRTPDTQYF.

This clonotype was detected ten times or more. The CDR3 coding sequence is TGCAGCCTTTATAGATACACTGAAGCTTTCTTT. This sequence encodes CSLYRYTEAFF. V and J are TRBV20-1 and TRBJ1-1; no definite D call. The CDR3 covers 11 residues. Germline assignment: CDR1 DFQATT and CDR2 SNEGSKA (reference sequence).

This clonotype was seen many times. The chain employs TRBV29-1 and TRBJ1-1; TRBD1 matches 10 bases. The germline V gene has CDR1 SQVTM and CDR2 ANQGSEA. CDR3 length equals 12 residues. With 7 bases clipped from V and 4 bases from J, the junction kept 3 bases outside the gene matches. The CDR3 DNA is TGCAGCGCCCGGACAGGGGGCACTGAAGCTTTCTTT. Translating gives CSARTGGTEAFF.

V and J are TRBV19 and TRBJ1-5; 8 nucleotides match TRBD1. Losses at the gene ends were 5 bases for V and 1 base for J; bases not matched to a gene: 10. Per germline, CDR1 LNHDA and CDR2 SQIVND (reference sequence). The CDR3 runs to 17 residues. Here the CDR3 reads CASSLGQGGLSNQPQHF. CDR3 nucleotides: TGTGCCAGTAGTCTAGGACAGGGAGGTTTGAGCAATCAGCCCCAGCATTTT.

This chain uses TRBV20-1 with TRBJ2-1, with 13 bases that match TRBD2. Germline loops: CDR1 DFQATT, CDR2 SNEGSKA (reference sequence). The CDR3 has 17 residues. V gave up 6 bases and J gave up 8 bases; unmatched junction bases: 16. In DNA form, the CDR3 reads TGCAGTGCCGCTTACGGGACTAGCGGGGTTCTAATCGATGAGCAGTTCTTC. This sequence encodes CSAAYGTSGVLIDEQFF.

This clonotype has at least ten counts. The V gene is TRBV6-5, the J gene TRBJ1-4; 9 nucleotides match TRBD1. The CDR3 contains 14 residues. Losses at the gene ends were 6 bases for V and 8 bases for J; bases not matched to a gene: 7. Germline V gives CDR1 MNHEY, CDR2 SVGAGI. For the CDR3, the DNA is TGTGCCAGCAGAACCGTGACAGGGGGGGAAAAACTGTTTTTT. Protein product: CASRTVTGGEKLFF.

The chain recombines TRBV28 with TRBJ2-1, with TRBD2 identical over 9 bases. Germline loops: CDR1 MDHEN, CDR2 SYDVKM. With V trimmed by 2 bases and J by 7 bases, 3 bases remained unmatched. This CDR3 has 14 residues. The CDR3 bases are TGTGCCAGCAGTTTAAGGCGGGGGGGAAATGAGCAGTTCTTC. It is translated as CASSLRRGGNEQFF.

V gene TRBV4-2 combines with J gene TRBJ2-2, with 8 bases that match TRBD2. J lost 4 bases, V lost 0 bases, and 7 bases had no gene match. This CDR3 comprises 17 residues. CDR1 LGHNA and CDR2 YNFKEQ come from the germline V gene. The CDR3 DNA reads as TGTGCCAGCAGCCAAGATTCAAGCGGGAGCAGCACCGGGGAGCTGTTTTTT. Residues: CASSQDSSGSSTGELFF.

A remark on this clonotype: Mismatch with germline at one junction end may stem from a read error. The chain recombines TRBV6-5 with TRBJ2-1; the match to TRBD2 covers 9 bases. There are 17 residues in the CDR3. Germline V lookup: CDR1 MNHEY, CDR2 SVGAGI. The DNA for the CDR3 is TGTGCCATCAGTTACTCTTTAGCGGGGGTCGTTTACAATGAGCAGTTCTTC. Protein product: CAISYSLAGVVYNEQFF.

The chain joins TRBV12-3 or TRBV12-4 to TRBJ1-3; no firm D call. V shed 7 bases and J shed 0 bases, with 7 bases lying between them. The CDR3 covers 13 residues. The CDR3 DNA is TGTGCCAGCAACCGGGACTCTGGAAACACCATATATTTT. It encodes CASNRDSGNTIYF.

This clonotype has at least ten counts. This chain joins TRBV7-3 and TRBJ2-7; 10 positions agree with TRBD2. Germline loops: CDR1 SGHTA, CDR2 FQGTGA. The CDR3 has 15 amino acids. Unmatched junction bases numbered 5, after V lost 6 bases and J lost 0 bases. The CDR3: CASSRSGGDSYEQYF. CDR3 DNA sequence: TGTGCCAGCAGTCGGAGCGGGGGGGACTCCTACGAGCAGTACTTC.

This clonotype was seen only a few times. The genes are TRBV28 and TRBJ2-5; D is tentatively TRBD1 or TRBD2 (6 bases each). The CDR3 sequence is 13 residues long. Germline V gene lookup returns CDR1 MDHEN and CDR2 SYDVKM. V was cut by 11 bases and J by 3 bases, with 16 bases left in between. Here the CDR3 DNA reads TGTGCCGCAGGGGCGGGGATCGAAGAGACCCAGTACTTC. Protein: CAAGAGIEETQYF.